This TCR beta chain was observed in a study of T cell responses to AZD1222 COVID-19 vaccine (dated by TCRdb to about 2021). A note on the overall study: AZD1222 recipients with second doses at about 4 weeks or about 12 weeks were pooled, because spike-specific TCR depth and breadth did not differ between schedules. Enrollment into the trials was organized by age into subgroups of 18-55, 56-69 and 70-plus years, and those subgroups contained roughly 140, 27 and 60 TCR-sequenced participants, respectively. TCR sequencing covered more than 230 trial participants: roughly 200 given two doses of AZD1222 and 26 given two doses of MenACWY control vaccine.

The full study reports these points: Vaccine-associated CD4 TCRs spanned the whole spike protein, with dominant responses in regions 160-218 and 743-854. Reportedly, almost half of the unique spike-specific TCRs recognized epitopes lying outside the regions that are mutated in the B.1.351 and B.1.1.7 variants. Most participants were white British and females outnumbered males, and the authors suggested that clonal diversity may have been underestimated. After two AZD1222 doses, spike-specific TCR breadth and depth were significantly higher than at day 0 and than in MenACWY recipients. Because no day 14 peak-response samples were available, the repertoires could be characterized only after the peak T cell response. Conclusions about previously exposed vaccinees are limited because only six or seven AZD1222 recipients were SARS-CoV-2 seropositive at baseline. The 56-69-year group was small, and its depth increase did not reach significance, likely because of low power.

This clone occurred once. Its antigen is not yet known. Base qualities are not at hand, and no much larger clone is one base apart. The time point label on this specimen signifies: baseline before first vaccination. Samples from vaccinated people were obtained from the UK trials COV001 and COV002, which included a single-blind randomized controlled phase 2/3 trial of AZD1222 (ChAdOx1 nCoV-19) in healthy adults. For TCRbeta chain sequencing, PBMC samples from trial participants were taken at day 0 and at day 28 after the second dose. Between the V and J ends, shortened by 5 bases and 5 bases respectively, the junction contains 21 bases. The germline V gene encodes CDR1 SGHNT and CDR2 YYREEE (reference sequence). From the cysteine up to the phenylalanine, the CDR3 has a length of 16 residues. The read is trimmed to its CDR3 DNA, 48 bases read in frame from base 1. The CDR3 regions of human TCRbeta chains were analyzed by immunosequencing. Per the original workflow: TCRs in the repertoires were compared against a reference library of SARS-CoV-2-specific TCRs that had been generated with the MIRA antigen-specificity platform. Breadth was defined as the fraction of unique TCRs that were SARS-CoV-2-associated. Depth was defined as the fraction of total T cells that were SARS-CoV-2-associated. Using the MIRA data, each spike-specific TCR was mapped to the spike region that the TCR reacts to and placed in a CD4 or CD8 class. Log10-transformed breadth and depth values were compared by one-way ANOVA with Sidak's multiple comparisons tests. Here the immuneACCESS table is served through TCRdb, limited to in-frame sequences with V and J called. Missing clones are a known gap in these copies; in checked studies unresolved V genes cover under half, and the rest lacks a known reason. That table gives V, J and clone size, and the DNA gave D and trimming. This sample holds about 130,000 clones; 93% were observed only once. More than 2.5% of the sample is in the top ten clones.

The sequence derives from an adult in good health. The sample was peripheral blood, taken on day 0 of AZD1222 vaccination. Recombination linked TRBV5-4 to TRBJ2-3, with no confident D gene call. The DNA is as follows: TGTGCCAGCAGTTCCGTGGTTCCCGGGCTGGGAGATACGCAGTATTTT. Its product reads: CASSSVVPGLGDTQYF. The CDR3 plus the reference TRBV5-4 and TRBJ2-3 genes for the other parts give the full variable domain: ETGVTQSPTHLIKTRGQQVTLRCSSQSGHNTVSWYQQALGQGPQFIFQYYREEENGRGNFPPRFSGLQFPNYSSELNVNALELDDSALYLCASSSVVPGLGDTQYFGPGTRLTVL.